A selection of T cell receptor beta chains follows, all from one sample in a study of metastatic and nonmetastatic thyroid tumors. TCRdb re-clonotyped the PCR reads through MiXCR. This table holds tens of thousands of clones, about a fifth found once. Material: blood. The source is a female donor with papillary thyroid cancer or a benign thyroid nodule (not recorded which). Some clones in this sample may be carry-over from other donors' samples. CDR3s include the opening cysteine and the closing phenylalanine or tryptophan. The D gene is left open where the match is weak. Some rows have no size entry. The others give once, few or many, or a class for an expanded clone.

V	D	J	size	DNA	CDR3
TRBV7-8	NA	TRBJ2-1	NA	TGTGCCAGCAGCCCGCCTAGATACAATGAGCAGTTCTTC	CASSPPRYNEQFF
TRBV5-1	NA	TRBJ1-2	many	TGCGCCAGCAGCTTTACAGGGACCTATGGCTACACCTTC	CASSFTGTYGYTF
TRBV28	TRBD1	TRBJ1-5	few	TGTGCCAGCAGAACTCGTGGACAGGGCAATCAGCCCCAGCATTTT	CASRTRGQGNQPQHF
TRBV11-2	NA	TRBJ2-7	many	TGTGCCAGCATTGGAGACCCTTTGTACGAGCAGTACTTC	CASIGDPLYEQYF
TRBV27	NA	TRBJ2-1	many	TGTGCCAGCAGTTGGAGCAGGGGAAATGAGCAGTTCTTC	CASSWSRGNEQFF
TRBV15	NA	TRBJ1-6	many	TGTGCCACCAGCAGAGAAACGGCGGGGTCACCCCTCCACTTT	CATSRETAGSPLHF
TRBV28	NA	TRBJ1-3	many	TGTGCCAGCAGTTTTCCGGGACTCACCTCTGGAAACACCATATATTTT	CASSFPGLTSGNTIYF
TRBV15	TRBD2	TRBJ2-3	many	TGTGCCACCAGCACGGGAGGAGAGGATACGCAGTATTTT	CATSTGGEDTQYF
TRBV7-9	NA	TRBJ1-6	large	TGTGCCAGCAGCTTAGCCAATTCACCCCTCCACTTT	CASSLANSPLHF
TRBV20-1	NA	TRBJ2-5	many	TGCAGTGCTAGAGATTCAGGGGTCCGGGGTCTCCAAGAGACCCAGTACTTC	CSARDSGVRGLQETQYF
TRBV27	TRBD2	TRBJ2-2	NA	TGTTCCAGCAGTTCGGGGACTAGCGGGAGGACCTACACCGGTGAGCTGTTTTTT	CSSSSGTSGRTYTGELFF
TRBV4-2	TRBD1	TRBJ2-7	NA	TGTGCCAGCAACCAAGTGCAGGGGGTCTCCTACGAGCAGTACTTC	CASNQVQGVSYEQYF
TRBV12-3/TRBV12-4	TRBD1	TRBJ1-1	few	TGTGCCAGCAGCCCAGGGGGAACTGAATCTTTCTTT	CASSPGGTESFF
TRBV5-4	NA	TRBJ2-2	many	TGTGCCAGCAGCTTCTCCCCTTTCACCGGGGAGCTGTTTTTT	CASSFSPFTGELFF
TRBV5-5	NA	TRBJ2-7	once	TGTGCCAGCAGCTTGACCGGGACGCGGGCCGAGCAGTACTTC	CASSLTGTRAEQYF
TRBV5-6	TRBD1	TRBJ2-7	many	TGTGCCAGCAGCTCGCCGAGGACAGGGTTAAACGAGCAGTACTTC	CASSSPRTGLNEQYF
TRBV4-2	TRBD1	TRBJ2-1	few	TGTGCCAGCAGCCAAGGAGCAGGGGGAGTGGATGAGCAGTTCTTC	CASSQGAGGVDEQFF
TRBV6-1	TRBD1	TRBJ1-2	few	TGTGCCAGCAGAGACAGGGTCTATGGCTACACCTTC	CASRDRVYGYTF
TRBV12-3/TRBV12-4	TRBD2	TRBJ2-2	few	TGTGCCATCCGAATTCGTCAGGGTACTAGCGGGAGTTCCGGGGAGCTGTTTTTT	CAIRIRQGTSGSSGELFF
TRBV12-3/TRBV12-4	NA	TRBJ1-1	few	TGTGCCAGCAGCAAAGGGGCCAGGTGTACTGAAGCTTTCTTT	CASSKGARCTEAFF
TRBV6-1	NA	TRBJ2-3	medium-sized	TGTGCCAGCAAGGACCGCGGGCTCAGCGGAGATACGCAGTATTTT	CASKDRGLSGDTQYF
TRBV5-4	TRBD1	TRBJ2-1	few	TGTGCCAGCAGCTTTCAAGGTGGGACAGGGCTGTTCTTC	CASSFQGGTGLFF
TRBV6-1	TRBD2	TRBJ2-1	medium-sized	TGTGCCAGCTCCCTACTAGCGGGAGGGCATAATGAGCAGTTCTTC	CASSLLAGGHNEQFF
TRBV11-3	NA	TRBJ1-3	many	TGTGCCAGCAGCTTGGGCCGTGGGGGAAACACCATATATTTT	CASSLGRGGNTIYF
TRBV5-1	TRBD1	TRBJ1-1	NA	TGCGCCAGCAGCCAAGGAACAGGGGGCACTGAAGCTTTCTTT	CASSQGTGGTEAFF
TRBV7-2	TRBD2	TRBJ2-1	many	TGTGCCAGCAGCTTAGTAGTGGGAGGGGACCACAATGAGCAGTTCTTC	CASSLVVGGDHNEQFF
TRBV12-3/TRBV12-4	NA	TRBJ1-2	NA	TGTGCCAGCAGTTTCGGCGAAGGGCACTATGGCTACACCTTC	CASSFGEGHYGYTF
TRBV19	NA	TRBJ2-2	NA	TGTGCCAGTAGAGGACAGCCGTACAAAGGGGAGCTGTTTTTT	CASRGQPYKGELFF
TRBV5-6	NA	TRBJ1-5	NA	TGTGCCAGCAGCTTTCAGGGGACCTATCAGCCCCAGCATTTT	CASSFQGTYQPQHF
TRBV19	NA	TRBJ2-6	few	TGTGCCAGTAGTATAGGACAGAGCTCTGGGGCCAACGTCCTGACTTTC	CASSIGQSSGANVLTF
TRBV2	NA	TRBJ2-7	few	TGTGCCAGCAGTGAAATCGGACAGTCCTACGAGCAGTACTTC	CASSEIGQSYEQYF
TRBV6-1	TRBD1	TRBJ1-1	few	TGTGCCAGCAGTTCAGACCGACAGGGGAGGAACACTGAAGCTTTCTTT	CASSSDRQGRNTEAFF
TRBV12-3/TRBV12-4	TRBD2	TRBJ2-3	few	TGTGCCAGCAGTTTAGTGTCTATCGGGAGGGGGACAGATACGCAGTATTTT	CASSLVSIGRGTDTQYF